The rows below give T cell receptor beta chains drawn from one sample of a study of shared clonotypes between healthy human individuals. Sequencing was performed with immunoSEQ multiplex PCR; in TCRdb, only in-frame clones are kept and a portion is missing. The profile shows 2,500,000 or so clones, roughly 93% of them singletons. Sequencing was done on a sample of naive CD4+ T cells from PBMCs. These receptors all stem from a man younger than 35 in good health. Some clones in this sample may be carry-over from other donors' samples. The CDR3 runs from the conserved cysteine through the conserved F or W. A D gene is named only where the DNA matches it firmly. Only some rows state a clone size, as once, few, many or a class for expanded clones.

TRBV11-1	TRBJ2-7	TRBD1	-	CASSLVGDRGYEQYF	TGTGCCAGCAGCTTAGTGGGGGACAGGGGCTACGAGCAGTACTTC
TRBV2	TRBJ2-1	TRBD1	-	CASRLIGTGEQFF	TGTGCCAGCAGACTAATAGGGACAGGAGAGCAGTTCTTC
TRBV5-1	TRBJ2-5	TRBD2	once	CASSLVSSGDHQETQYF	TGCGCCAGCAGCTTGGTGTCTAGCGGAGACCACCAAGAGACCCAGTACTTC
TRBV5-1	TRBJ2-1	TRBD2	-	CASSDGTSGSYNEQFF	TGCGCCAGCAGCGATGGGACTAGCGGGAGTTACAATGAGCAGTTCTTC
TRBV6-6	TRBJ2-7	-	once	CASSYSVLGADKQYF	TGTGCCAGCAGTTACTCGGTCCTTGGGGCAGACAAGCAGTACTTC
TRBV19	TRBJ2-2	TRBD2	-	CASSISGGRASGELFF	TGTGCCAGTAGTATAAGCGGCGGGAGAGCTAGCGGGGAGCTGTTTTTT
TRBV6-1	TRBJ2-3	-	-	CASSDEDARLTDTQYF	TGTGCCAGCAGTGATGAAGACGCCAGGCTCACGGATACGCAGTATTTT
TRBV11-3	TRBJ2-2	TRBD1	-	CASSLARGQGNTGELFF	TGTGCCAGCAGCTTAGCACGGGGACAGGGGAACACCGGGGAGCTGTTTTTT
TRBV28	TRBJ1-2	-	once	CASSFSWGYTF	TGTGCCAGCAGTTTTTCCTGGGGCTACACCTTC
TRBV28	TRBJ1-5	-	-	CASSGGAGHSNQPQHF	TGTGCCAGCTCCGGAGGTGCAGGGCATAGCAATCAGCCCCAGCATTTT
TRBV30	TRBJ2-5	-	-	CAWSVLVGGETQYF	TGTGCCTGGAGTGTACTGGTGGGCGGAGAGACCCAGTACTTC
TRBV5-1	TRBJ2-3	-	-	CASSPVRGRDTQYF	TGCGCCAGCAGCCCCGTTCGGGGGAGGGATACGCAGTATTTT
TRBV5-1	TRBJ1-1	TRBD1	-	CASSFYRDRKTEAFF	TGCGCCAGCAGCTTTTACCGGGACAGGAAAACTGAAGCTTTCTTT
TRBV6-4	TRBJ2-2	TRBD2	-	CASRLAAHTGELFF	TGTGCCAGCAGGCTAGCGGCCCACACCGGGGAGCTGTTTTTT
TRBV5-1	TRBJ1-6	-	-	CASSTESSYNSPLHF	TGCGCCAGCAGCACCGAGAGCTCCTATAATTCACCCCTCCACTTT
TRBV5-1	TRBJ2-1	TRBD2	-	CASSFLPGLALFNEQFF	TGCGCCAGCAGCTTCCTACCGGGACTAGCGCTCTTCAATGAGCAGTTCTTC
TRBV5-4	TRBJ2-3	TRBD2	-	CASSLEAGGATDTQYF	TGTGCCAGCAGCCTGGAAGCGGGAGGGGCCACAGATACGCAGTATTTT
TRBV23-1	TRBJ1-2	TRBD1	-	CASSQSVGTGGGYTF	TGCGCCAGCAGTCAATCGGTCGGAACAGGGGGTGGCTACACCTTC
TRBV7-9	TRBJ2-1	-	once	CASSFRLAGVYNEQFF	TGTGCCAGCAGCTTTCGGTTAGCCGGAGTCTACAATGAGCAGTTCTTC
TRBV28	TRBJ2-7	TRBD1	-	CASSPTGTGKYEQYF	TGTGCCAGCAGCCCTACCGGGACAGGTAAATACGAGCAGTACTTC
TRBV28	TRBJ2-7	TRBD2	-	CASLMGGTGEQYF	TGTGCCAGCCTAATGGGGGGGACGGGGGAGCAGTACTTC
TRBV19	TRBJ1-5	TRBD1	-	CASSRRDSLEAGAQHF	TGTGCCAGTAGTAGGCGGGACAGCTTAGAGGCAGGGGCCCAGCATTTT
TRBV4-1	TRBJ2-7	TRBD2	-	CASSQPAGTRVF	TGCGCCAGCAGCCAACCGGCCGGGACTAGAGTCTTC
TRBV14	TRBJ1-4	-	-	CASSQLIGTGAGEKLFF	TGTGCCAGCAGCCAACTAATTGGGACGGGGGCTGGGGAAAAACTGTTTTTT
TRBV2	TRBJ2-1	-	-	CASHPGGSLNEQFF	TGTGCCAGCCACCCTGGCGGGTCTCTAAATGAGCAGTTCTTC
TRBV30	TRBJ2-3	-	-	CAWSESKGGTQYF	TGTGCCTGGAGTGAGTCTAAGGGTGGCACGCAGTATTTT
TRBV5-4	TRBJ2-7	-	-	CASSLGGASAVEQYF	TGTGCCAGCAGCTTGGGGGGGGCGTCGGCCGTGGAGCAGTACTTC
TRBV29-1	TRBJ1-1	-	-	CSVARRMNTEAFF	TGCAGCGTTGCCCGCCGGATGAACACTGAAGCTTTCTTT
TRBV11-2	TRBJ1-2	TRBD1	-	CASSILGTGPYGYTF	TGTGCCAGCAGCATCCTTGGGACAGGACCTTATGGCTACACCTTC
TRBV5-1	TRBJ2-3	TRBD2	-	CASSQRRTSGSSTDTQYF	TGCGCCAGCAGCCAGCGGAGAACTAGCGGGAGTAGCACAGATACGCAGTATTTT
TRBV27	TRBJ2-7	TRBD2	once	CASREGREAYEQYF	TGTGCCAGCAGAGAGGGGAGGGAAGCCTACGAGCAGTACTTC
TRBV15	TRBJ2-7	-	once	CATSSGGSLYEQYF	TGTGCCACCAGCAGCGGGGGTAGCTTATACGAGCAGTACTTC
TRBV7-2	TRBJ1-1	-	-	CASSFYPFMNTEAFF	TGTGCCAGCAGCTTTTATCCGTTCATGAACACTGAAGCTTTCTTT
TRBV7-8	TRBJ2-2	-	-	CASSFIDGELFF	TGTGCCAGCAGCTTTATTGACGGGGAGCTGTTTTTT
TRBV29-1	TRBJ2-7	TRBD1	-	CSVAEDRGYEQYF	TGCAGCGTTGCGGAGGACAGGGGCTACGAGCAGTACTTC
TRBV5-1	TRBJ2-2	TRBD1	-	CASSSGTGTGELFF	TGCGCCAGCAGCTCCGGGACAGGGACCGGGGAGCTGTTTTTT
TRBV28	TRBJ1-5	TRBD1	-	CASSRARDSYSNQPQHF	TGTGCCAGCAGCCGGGCCCGGGACAGTTATAGCAATCAGCCCCAGCATTTT
TRBV19	TRBJ2-1	-	-	CASSIAGRQFF	TGTGCCAGTAGTATAGCTGGCAGGCAGTTCTTC
TRBV5-1	TRBJ1-2	TRBD1	-	CASSELTGGAYGYTF	TGCGCCAGCAGCGAACTGACAGGGGGAGCCTATGGCTACACCTTC
TRBV7-9	TRBJ2-7	-	-	CASSLSPDYEQYF	TGTGCCAGCAGCTTATCTCCCGACTACGAGCAGTACTTC
TRBV14	TRBJ2-3	-	-	CASSQGYHSSTDTQYF	TGTGCCAGCAGCCAAGGATATCACAGCTCCACAGATACGCAGTATTTT
TRBV27	TRBJ2-3	TRBD2	-	CASSLLGLAVRSQYF	TGTGCCAGCAGTTTATTGGGACTAGCGGTCAGGTCACAGTATTTT
TRBV7-2	TRBJ1-2	-	few	CASSPRRGGYTF	TGTGCCAGCAGCCCCCGCAGGGGTGGCTACACCTTC
TRBV5-1	TRBJ1-1	TRBD1	-	CASMISGQGTEAFF	TGCGCCAGCATGATCTCGGGACAGGGGACTGAAGCTTTCTTT
TRBV2	TRBJ2-3	-	-	CASSEQGPDPVYF	TGTGCCAGCAGTGAACAGGGCCCTGACCCCGTCTATTTT
TRBV13	TRBJ1-3	TRBD1	-	CASSPWRDSWGNTIYF	TGTGCCAGCAGCCCATGGCGGGACAGTTGGGGCAACACCATATATTTT